The clone carrying this T cell receptor (beta chain) was found many times. Its target is unknown. TCR beta CDR3 regions were amplified from RNA. The primer set for the first-round RT-PCR of the TCR CDR3 was HTBI. TCRdb fed the multiplex PCR reads into MiXCR, producing one record per CDR3 protein. The top ten clones hold under 35% of a sample with roughly 250,000 distinct CDR3 sequences, around 17% of them seen once. V lost 0 bases and J lost 6, with 23 bases in between. The CDR3 contains 17 residues. Germline V CDR1 and CDR2: DFQATT, SNEGSKA (reference sequence). In making diagnoses, clinical symptoms, serum thyroxine and TRAb, thyroid ultrasound and orbital computed tomography were all used. This sample was included in a study of T cells in Graves' hyperthyroidism and ophthalmopathy. Whole-study results and caveats: The model's output predicted ophthalmopathy at a median of about 6.5 months prior to onset. Peripheral blood also featured most of the thyroid clonotypes expanded above 0.001.

The origin of this receptor is a woman younger than 30 with Graves' ophthalmopathy. The rearrangement uses TRBV20-1 and TRBJ1-2; perhaps TRBD1 as D (6 bases). The sequencing input was blood. CDR3: CSARDLFLVTGTNGYTF. The CDR3 nucleotides are TGCAGTGCTAGAGACCTTTTTCTGGTCACAGGGACTAATGGCTACACCTTC.